These 14 T cell receptor beta chains originate from one sample sequenced in a study of T cells in Graves' hyperthyroidism and ophthalmopathy. Regions amplified from RNA transcripts were the TCR beta CDR3 regions. HTBI primers drove first-round RT-PCR of the TCR CDR3. TCRdb re-called the multiplex PCR reads through MiXCR, storing one row per CDR3 protein. The repertoire holds 250,000 to 300,000 distinct CDR3 sequences, with less than 15% as singletons. The sequencing input was blood. The receptors originated from a woman aged 25 to 45 with Graves' hyperthyroidism that later progressed to Graves' ophthalmopathy.

This clonotype was recorded many times. The V and J genes are TRBV5-1 and TRBJ2-5; D not certain. Germline V gene data show CDR1 as SGHRS and CDR2 as YFSETQ. The V gene lost 3 bases and the J gene lost 4 bases, with 10 bases spanning the gap. The CDR3 extends over 13 amino acids. CDR3 in amino acids: CASSYPGPETQYF. CDR3 coding DNA: TGCGCCAGCAGCTACCCAGGCCCAGAGACCCAGTACTTC.

This sequence joins TRBV7-2 and TRBJ2-4, with D unresolved. Germline V gives CDR1 SGHTA, CDR2 FQGNSA. CDR3 length: 13 amino acids. Deletions cut 2 bases from V and 10 bases from J, with 12 bases between. In nucleotides, the CDR3 is TGTGCCAGCAGCTTAATAGGGCGTGCGATTCAGTACTTC. This codes for CASSLIGRAIQYF.

Of note for this clonotype: A much larger clone differs from this one at a single base, so this may be a read error. This CDR3 reads CAIKGLAKNIQYF. The CDR3 DNA sequence: TGTGCCATCAAGGGGCTAGCCAAAAACATTCAGTACTTC. The chain employs TRBV2 and TRBJ2-4; tentative D call: TRBD1 (5 bases). The CDR3 is 13 residues long. Germline V gene sequence: CDR1 SNHLY, CDR2 FYNNEI. V shed 10 bases and J shed 0 bases, with 10 bases lying between them.

This clonotype was counted many times. The gene calls are TRBV7-2 and TRBJ2-5, with a tentative D call TRBD2 (6 bases). This CDR3 is built from 14 residues. Germline V CDR1 and CDR2: SGHTA, FQGNSA. Trimming removed 1 base from V and 5 bases from J, with 11 bases in between. The CDR3 DNA sequence: TGTGCCAGCAGCTTAGTGGGAAGCGGGGAGACCCAGTACTTC. Translated: CASSLVGSGETQYF.

This clonotype was seen ten or more times. The V gene is TRBV28, the J gene TRBJ2-7, with D perhaps TRBD2 (5 bases). The CDR3 has 14 amino acids. Trimming shortened V by 3 bases and J by 0 bases, and 9 bases separated the two germline ends. The germline CDR1 and CDR2 sequences are MDHEN and SYDVKM. The CDR3 here is CASSFRRSSYEQYF. The CDR3 nucleotides are TGTGCCAGCAGTTTCCGGAGGAGCTCCTACGAGCAGTACTTC.

This clonotype has ten or more counts. The chain couples TRBV5-1 to TRBJ2-5, with 11 bases aligning to TRBD2. Trimming removed 4 bases from V and 0 bases from J; junction bases left unmatched: 5. The CDR3 contains 16 residues. Germline CDR1 is SGHRS and CDR2 is YFSETQ. The CDR3 sequence is CASSPPGLADQETQYF. For the CDR3, the DNA is TGCGCCAGCAGCCCACCGGGACTAGCGGACCAAGAGACCCAGTACTTC.

This clonotype was seen only a few times. This chain uses TRBV5-4 with TRBJ2-5, with D perhaps TRBD2 (5 bases). The CDR3 has 15 amino acids. V lost 2 bases, J lost 4 bases, and 15 bases lay in between. The germline CDR1 and CDR2 sequences are SGHNT and YYREEE (reference sequence). As DNA, the CDR3 is TGTGCCAGCAGCTTCGGGCCATTAGAGGGAGAGACCCAGTACTTC. Translating it yields CASSFGPLEGETQYF.

This clonotype has ten or more counts. The chain links TRBV3-1 to TRBJ1-2; 7 bases fit TRBD1. Trimming took 4 bases from V and 7 from J; bases not matched to a gene: 9. Germline V gene lookup returns CDR1 LGHDT and CDR2 YNNKEL (reference sequence). CDR3 length equals 14 residues. CDR3 in DNA: TGTGCCAGCAGCCTCCCTGACAGGGTTGGTGGCTACACCTTC. The encoded protein is CASSLPDRVGGYTF. The entire variable domain, with the rest obtained from reference TRBV3-1 and TRBJ1-2, is as follows: DTAVSQTPKYLVTQMGNDKSIKCEQNLGHDTMYWYKQDSKKFLKIMFSYNNKELIINETVPNRFSPKSPDKAHLNLHINSLELGDSAVYFCASSLPDRVGGYTFGSGTRLTVV.

The sample holds a few counts of this clonotype. The genes are TRBV14 and TRBJ1-6, with 8 bases fitting TRBD1. The CDR3 consists of 15 residues. V gave up 0 bases and J gave up 9 bases; unmatched junction bases: 4. In germline, CDR1 is SGHDN, CDR2 FVKESK. For the CDR3, the DNA is TGTGCCAGCAGCCAAGAAGGACAGGGACGTTCACCCCTCCACTTT. It encodes CASSQEGQGRSPLHF.

Many counts were recorded for this clonotype. The chain has TRBV12-3 or TRBV12-4 and TRBJ2-2; D not resolved. This CDR3 spans 17 amino acids. V was trimmed by 6 bases and J by 5 bases, leaving 22 bases between them. CDR3 DNA: TGTGCCAGCAGCCCGTCCCGGTACTTAACGGCAACCGGGGAGCTGTTTTTT. It is translated as CASSPSRYLTATGELFF.

This clonotype was found a few times. The rearrangement uses TRBV19 and TRBJ2-1; 7 bases are shared with TRBD2. Germline-derived CDR1 and CDR2 are LNHDA and SQIVND (reference sequence). The CDR3 totals 16 residues. Trimming at V came to 5 bases and at J to 1 base, leaving 8 bases not matched to a gene. CDR3 loop: CASSRGASGSYNEQFF. DNA of the CDR3: TGTGCCAGTAGTCGCGGGGCTAGCGGTTCCTACAATGAGCAGTTCTTC. Together with reference TRBV19 and TRBJ2-1, the CDR3 gives the full variable domain: DGGITQSPKYLFRKEGQNVTLSCEQNLNHDAMYWYRQDPGQGLRLIYYSQIVNDFQKGDIAEGYSVSREKKESFPLTVTSAQKNPTAFYLCASSRGASGSYNEQFFGPGTRLTVL.

The table lists this clonotype with many counts. The genes are TRBV28 and TRBJ2-7, with 7 bases identical to TRBD1. Germline trimming cut 8 bases from V and 2 bases from J; bases unmatched to any gene: 3. In germline, CDR1 is MDHEN, CDR2 SYDVKM. The CDR3 consists of 12 residues. Written as DNA, the CDR3 is TGTGCCAGCCGACAGGGCCCCTACGAGCAGTACTTC. Amino acid sequence: CASRQGPYEQYF. The whole variable domain, remainder taken from reference TRBV28 and TRBJ2-7, is DVKVTQSSRYLVKRTGEKVFLECVQDMDHENMFWYRQDPGLGLRLIYFSYDVKMKEKGDIPEGYSVSREKKERFSLILESASTNQTSMYLCASRQGPYEQYFGPGTRLTVT.

The rearrangement links TRBV7-3 to TRBJ2-3; 11 bases map to TRBD2. The CDR3 loop spans 16 amino acids. Trimming removed 3 bases from V and 2 bases from J; junction bases left unmatched: 4. Per the germline V gene, CDR1 is SGHTA and CDR2 is FQGTGA. The CDR3: CASSFTSGSDTDTQYF. Written as DNA, the CDR3 is TGTGCCAGCAGCTTCACTAGCGGGAGTGACACAGATACGCAGTATTTT.

V gene TRBV7-3 combines with J gene TRBJ2-2; maybe TRBD2 (6 bases). Looked up from germline, CDR1 is SGHTA and CDR2 is FQGTGA. The CDR3 is 13 amino acids. The V end was cut by 8 bases, the J end by 3 bases, with 10 bases between. The CDR3 protein is CASGRTDTGELFF. DNA for the CDR3: TGTGCCAGCGGGAGGACGGACACCGGGGAGCTGTTTTTT.